These T cell receptor beta chains were read from a single sample in a study of control samples from healthy donors and cancer patients. TCRdb's copy holds only in-frame clones and misses some; the assay was immunoSEQ multiplex PCR. The data show some 150,000 clones, 96% seen once. Sequencing used blood. The receptors derive from a woman under 40 in good health. Both conserved end residues are part of each CDR3. D genes are given only for firm matches. Not every row has a clone size; where given, it reads once, few, many or a size class.

abundance,d_gene,v_gene,j_gene,CDR3aa,CDR3nt
.,.,TRBV2,TRBJ2-7,CASSPVPGLAYEQYF,TGTGCCAGCAGCCCAGTCCCGGGGCTTGCGTACGAGCAGTACTTC
.,TRBD1,TRBV6-5,TRBJ1-3,CASRRTGAGNTIYF,TGTGCCAGCAGAAGGACAGGGGCTGGAAACACCATATATTTT
.,.,TRBV2,TRBJ2-1,CASSNNFDEQFF,TGTGCCAGCAGTAACAACTTCGATGAGCAGTTCTTC
.,.,TRBV27,TRBJ2-7,CASSLYPGTYEQYF,TGTGCCAGCAGTTTATACCCGGGTACCTACGAGCAGTACTTC
.,.,TRBV28,TRBJ1-3,CASSPPRTGNTIYF,TGTGCCAGCAGTCCGCCGAGGACTGGAAACACCATATATTTT
.,.,TRBV11-2,TRBJ1-1,CASSSRLLQGTEAFF,TGTGCCAGCAGCTCTAGACTCCTTCAAGGGACTGAAGCTTTCTTT
.,.,TRBV5-1,TRBJ1-2,CASSTGSPYGYTF,TGCGCCAGCAGTACGGGGTCCCCCTATGGCTACACCTTC
.,.,TRBV27,TRBJ2-2,CASSPPPGINTGELFF,TGTGCCAGCAGTCCACCTCCGGGGATCAACACCGGGGAGCTGTTTTTT
.,TRBD2,TRBV6-6,TRBJ2-5,CASSTSGGADQETQYF,TGTGCCAGCAGTACTAGCGGGGGCGCAGACCAAGAGACCCAGTACTTC
.,.,TRBV6-1,TRBJ2-1,CASSDNEQFF,TGTGCCAGCAGTGATAATGAGCAGTTCTTC
.,.,TRBV9,TRBJ1-1,CASSVDDRTEAFF,TGTGCCAGCAGCGTAGACGACAGAACTGAAGCTTTCTTT
.,.,TRBV7-8,TRBJ2-2,CASSSTGPWGTGELFF,TGTGCCAGCAGTTCAACCGGGCCCTGGGGCACCGGGGAGCTGTTTTTT
.,.,TRBV6-5,TRBJ2-2,CASRTGLYTGELFF,TGTGCCAGCAGAACGGGACTTTACACCGGGGAGCTGTTTTTT
.,TRBD1,TRBV6-6,TRBJ1-4,CASSLRDRGFSNEKLFF,TGTGCCAGCAGTCTCCGGGACAGGGGATTTTCTAATGAAAAACTGTTTTTT
.,TRBD1,TRBV29-1,TRBJ1-6,CSQGRHRGRPFHYNSPLHF,TGCAGCCAGGGCCGTCACAGGGGCCGTCCCTTTCATTATAATTCACCCCTCCACTTT
.,.,TRBV28,TRBJ1-1,CASSWPENTEAFF,TGTGCCAGCAGTTGGCCGGAGAACACTGAAGCTTTCTTT
.,.,TRBV28,TRBJ1-2,CASGPFGGEDIYGYTF,TGTGCCAGCGGTCCCTTCGGGGGGGAGGATATCTATGGCTACACCTTC
.,TRBD1,TRBV28,TRBJ2-1,CASRQGGDNEQFF,TGTGCCAGTAGACAGGGGGGGGACAATGAGCAGTTCTTC
once,.,TRBV9,TRBJ1-1,CASSVGTDLFYTEAFF,TGTGCCAGCAGCGTAGGGACAGATTTATTCTACACTGAAGCTTTCTTT
.,.,TRBV7-8,TRBJ1-5,CASSLAGSNQPQHF,TGTGCCAGCAGCTTAGCAGGGTCGAATCAGCCCCAGCATTTT
once,.,TRBV2,TRBJ1-1,CASSEPGTEAFF,TGTGCCAGCAGTGAACCGGGAACTGAAGCTTTCTTT
.,.,TRBV4-1,TRBJ1-5,CASSLSPWTSPQPQHF,TGCGCCAGCAGCCTTAGCCCTTGGACCTCACCTCAGCCCCAGCATTTT
.,.,TRBV28,TRBJ1-2,CASSPSRGAPGGYGYTF,TGTGCCAGCAGTCCTTCCAGGGGTGCTCCCGGCGGCTATGGCTACACCTTC
.,.,TRBV29-1,TRBJ1-1,CSVETANTEAFF,TGCAGCGTTGAGACCGCGAACACTGAAGCTTTCTTT
.,TRBD1,TRBV5-4,TRBJ1-4,CASRRGTAINEKLFF,TGTGCCAGCAGACGCGGGACAGCGATTAATGAAAAACTGTTTTTT
.,.,TRBV3-1/TRBV3-2,TRBJ2-7,CASSQVGFEQYF,TGTGCCAGCAGCCAAGTGGGTTTCGAGCAGTACTTC
.,TRBD1,TRBV5-6,TRBJ1-5,CASSKLDRAGNQPQHF,TGTGCCAGCAGCAAATTGGACAGGGCGGGCAATCAGCCCCAGCATTTT
.,TRBD1,TRBV7-9,TRBJ2-7,CASSLGDRGSYEQYF,TGTGCCAGCAGCCTTGGGGACAGGGGGTCCTACGAGCAGTACTTC
.,.,TRBV7-9,TRBJ2-2,CASSLSRDTGELFF,TGTGCCAGCAGCTTAAGCCGAGACACCGGGGAGCTGTTTTTT
.,.,TRBV15,TRBJ1-1,CATSRLISETEAFF,TGTGCCACCAGCAGACTAATCAGCGAAACTGAAGCTTTCTTT
.,TRBD2,TRBV2,TRBJ2-3,CATLTSGGATDTQYF,TGTGCCACCTTGACTAGCGGGGGGGCCACAGATACGCAGTATTTT
.,.,TRBV6-4,TRBJ2-7,CASSDSNAGRPYEQYF,TGTGCCAGCAGTGACTCGAACGCAGGACGCCCCTACGAGCAGTACTTC
once,.,TRBV19,TRBJ1-1,CASSIDRQPNTEAFF,TGTGCCAGTAGTATAGACAGACAGCCGAACACTGAAGCTTTCTTT
.,TRBD1,TRBV28,TRBJ1-4,CASTHRDRGLEKLFF,TGTGCCAGCACCCACCGGGACAGGGGGCTTGAAAAACTGTTTTTT
once,.,TRBV11-2,TRBJ2-3,CASSSSGRSYTDTQYF,TGTGCCAGCAGCTCCTCGGGGAGATCCTACACAGATACGCAGTATTTT
.,TRBD1,TRBV12-3/TRBV12-4,TRBJ1-5,CASVDRENQPQHF,TGTGCCAGCGTTGACAGGGAGAATCAGCCCCAGCATTTT
.,.,TRBV28,TRBJ2-2,CASSPNKIASNTGELFF,TGTGCCAGCAGCCCCAACAAAATCGCGTCGAACACCGGGGAGCTGTTTTTT